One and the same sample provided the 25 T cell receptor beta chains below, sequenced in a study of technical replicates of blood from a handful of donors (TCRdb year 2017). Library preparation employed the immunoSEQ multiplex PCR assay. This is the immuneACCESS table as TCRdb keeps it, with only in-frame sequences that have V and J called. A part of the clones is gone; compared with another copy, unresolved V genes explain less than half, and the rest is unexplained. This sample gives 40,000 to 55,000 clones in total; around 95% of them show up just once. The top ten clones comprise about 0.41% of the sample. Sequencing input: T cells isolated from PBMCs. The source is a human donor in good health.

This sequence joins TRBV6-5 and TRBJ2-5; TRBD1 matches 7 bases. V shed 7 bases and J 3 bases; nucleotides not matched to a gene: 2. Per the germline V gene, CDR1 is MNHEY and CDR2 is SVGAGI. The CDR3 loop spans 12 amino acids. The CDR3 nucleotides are TGTGCCAGCATTGACAGGGAAGAGACCCAGTACTTC. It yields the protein CASIDREETQYF.

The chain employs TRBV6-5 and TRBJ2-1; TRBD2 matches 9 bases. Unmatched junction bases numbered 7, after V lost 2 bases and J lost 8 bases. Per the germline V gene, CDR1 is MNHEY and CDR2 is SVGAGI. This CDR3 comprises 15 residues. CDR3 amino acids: CASSYLSGSRHEQFF. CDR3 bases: TGTGCCAGCAGTTACCTTAGCGGGAGTCGACATGAGCAGTTCTTC.

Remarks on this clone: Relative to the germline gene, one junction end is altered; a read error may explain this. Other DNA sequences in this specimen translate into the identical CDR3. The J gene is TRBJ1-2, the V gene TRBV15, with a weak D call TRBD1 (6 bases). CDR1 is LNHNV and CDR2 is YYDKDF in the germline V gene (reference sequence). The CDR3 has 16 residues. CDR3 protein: CATSRVPDSENYGYTF. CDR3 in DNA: TGTGCCACCAGCAGAGTCCCGGACAGTGAAAATTATGGCTACACCTTT. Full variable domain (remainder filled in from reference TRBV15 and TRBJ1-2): DAMVIQNPRYQVTQFGKPVTLSCSQTLNHNVMYWYQQKSSQAPKLLFHYYDKDFNNEADTPDNFQSRRPNTSFCFLDIRSPGLGDTAMYLCATSRVPDSENYGYTFGSGTRLTVV.

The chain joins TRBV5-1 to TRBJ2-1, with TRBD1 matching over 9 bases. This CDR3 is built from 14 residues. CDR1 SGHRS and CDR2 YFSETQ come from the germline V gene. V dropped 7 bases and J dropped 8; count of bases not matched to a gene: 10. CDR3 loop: CASVGQGFGYEQFF. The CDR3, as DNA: TGCGCCAGCGTCGGACAGGGGTTTGGCTATGAGCAGTTCTTC.

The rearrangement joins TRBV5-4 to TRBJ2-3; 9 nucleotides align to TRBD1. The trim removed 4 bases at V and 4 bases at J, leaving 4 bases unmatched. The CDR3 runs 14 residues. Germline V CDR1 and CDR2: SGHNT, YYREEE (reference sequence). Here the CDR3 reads CASSRTGDADTQYF. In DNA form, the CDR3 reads TGTGCCAGCAGCAGGACAGGGGACGCAGATACGCAGTATTTT.

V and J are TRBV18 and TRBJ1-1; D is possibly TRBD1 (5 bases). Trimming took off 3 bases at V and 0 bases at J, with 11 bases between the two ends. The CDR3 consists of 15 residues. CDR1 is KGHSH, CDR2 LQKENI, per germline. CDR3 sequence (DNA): TGTGCCAGCTCACCCGACAGATCCATGAACACTGAAGCTTTCTTT. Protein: CASSPDRSMNTEAFF.

CDR3 DNA sequence: TGCGCCAGCAGCAACGGACTAGCGGGAAATACGGGTTACGAGCAGTACTTC. It codes for CASSNGLAGNTGYEQYF. The V gene is TRBV5-1, the J gene TRBJ2-7; 12 nucleotides agree with TRBD2. Germline V CDR1 and CDR2: SGHRS, YFSETQ. This CDR3 has 17 amino acids. V was clipped by 4 bases and J by 4 bases; unmatched bases: 12.

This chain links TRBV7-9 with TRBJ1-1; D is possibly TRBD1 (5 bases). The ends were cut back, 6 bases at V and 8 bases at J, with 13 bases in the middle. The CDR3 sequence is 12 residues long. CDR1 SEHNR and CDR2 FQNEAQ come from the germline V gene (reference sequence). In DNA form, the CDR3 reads TGTGCCAGCAGTCAAAAGGGGCCGGAAGCTTTCTTT. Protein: CASSQKGPEAFF.

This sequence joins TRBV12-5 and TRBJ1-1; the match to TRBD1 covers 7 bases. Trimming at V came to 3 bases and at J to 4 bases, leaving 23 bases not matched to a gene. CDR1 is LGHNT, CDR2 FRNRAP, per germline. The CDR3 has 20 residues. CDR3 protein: CASGLLRTRDREGLSTEAFF. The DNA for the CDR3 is TGTGCTAGTGGTTTACTCCGGACCAGAGACAGGGAAGGGTTAAGCACTGAAGCTTTCTTT.

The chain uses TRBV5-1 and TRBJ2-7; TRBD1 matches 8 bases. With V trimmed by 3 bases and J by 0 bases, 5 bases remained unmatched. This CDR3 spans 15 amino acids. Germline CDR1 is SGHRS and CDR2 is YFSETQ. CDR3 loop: CASSSDRGTSYEQYF. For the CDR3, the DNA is TGCGCCAGCAGCTCCGACAGGGGCACCTCCTACGAGCAGTACTTC.

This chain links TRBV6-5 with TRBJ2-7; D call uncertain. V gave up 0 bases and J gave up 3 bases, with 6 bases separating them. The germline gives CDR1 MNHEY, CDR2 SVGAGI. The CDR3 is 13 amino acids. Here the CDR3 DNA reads TGTGCCAGCAGTTACTCACAGTTCTACGAGCAGTACTTC. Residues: CASSYSQFYEQYF.

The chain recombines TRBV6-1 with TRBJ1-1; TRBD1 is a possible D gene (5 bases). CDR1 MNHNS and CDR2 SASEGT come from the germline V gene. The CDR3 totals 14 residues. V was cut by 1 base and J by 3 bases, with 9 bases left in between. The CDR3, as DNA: TGTGCCAGCAGTGAAGTACGGGGGGACACTGAAGCTTTCTTT. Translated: CASSEVRGDTEAFF.

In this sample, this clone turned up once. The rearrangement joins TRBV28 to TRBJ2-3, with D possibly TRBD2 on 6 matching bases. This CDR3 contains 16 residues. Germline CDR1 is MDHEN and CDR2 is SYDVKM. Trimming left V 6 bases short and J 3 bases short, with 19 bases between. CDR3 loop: CASRLPHGGVTDTQYF. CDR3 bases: TGTGCCAGCAGACTCCCCCACGGCGGGGTGACAGATACGCAGTATTTT.

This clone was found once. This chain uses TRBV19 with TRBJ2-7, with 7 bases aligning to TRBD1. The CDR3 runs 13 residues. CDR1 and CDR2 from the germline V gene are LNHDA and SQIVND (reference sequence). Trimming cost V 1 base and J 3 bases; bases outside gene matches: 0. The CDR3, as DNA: TGTGCCAGTAGTATAGGGGACAGCTACGAGCAGTACTTC. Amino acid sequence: CASSIGDSYEQYF.

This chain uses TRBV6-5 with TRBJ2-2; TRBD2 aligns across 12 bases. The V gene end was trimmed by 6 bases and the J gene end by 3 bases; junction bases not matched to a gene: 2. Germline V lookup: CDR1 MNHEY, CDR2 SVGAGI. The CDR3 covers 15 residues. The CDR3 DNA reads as TGTGCCAGCAGCGGGACTAGCGGGTACACCGGGGAGCTGTTTTTT. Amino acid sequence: CASSGTSGYTGELFF.

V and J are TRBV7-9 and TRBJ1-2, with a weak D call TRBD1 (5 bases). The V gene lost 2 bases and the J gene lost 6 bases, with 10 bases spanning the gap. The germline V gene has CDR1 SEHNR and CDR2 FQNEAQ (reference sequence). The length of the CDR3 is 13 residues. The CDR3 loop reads CASSLYRGDGYTF. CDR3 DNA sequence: TGTGCCAGCAGCTTATATAGGGGCGATGGCTACACCTTC.

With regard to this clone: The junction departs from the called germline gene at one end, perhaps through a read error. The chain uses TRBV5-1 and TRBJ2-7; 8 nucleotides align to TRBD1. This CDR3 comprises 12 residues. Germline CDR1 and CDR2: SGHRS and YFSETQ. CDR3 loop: CASSLTRGQEVF. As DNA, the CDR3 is TGCGCCAGCAGCTTAACTAGGGGACAGGAGGTTTTC.

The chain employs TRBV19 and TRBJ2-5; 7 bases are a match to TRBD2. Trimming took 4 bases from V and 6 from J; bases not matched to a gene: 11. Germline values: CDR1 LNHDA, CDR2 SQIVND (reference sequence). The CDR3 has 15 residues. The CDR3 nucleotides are TGTGCCAGTAGTAAGGAGGGCGGGAGTGGAAAGACCCAGTACTTC. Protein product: CASSKEGGSGKTQYF.

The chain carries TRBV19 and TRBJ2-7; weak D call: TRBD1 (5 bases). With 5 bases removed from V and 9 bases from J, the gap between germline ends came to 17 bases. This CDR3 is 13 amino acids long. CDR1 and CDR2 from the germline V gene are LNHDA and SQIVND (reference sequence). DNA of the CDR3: TGTGCCAGTAGTCCGACAGACGCCGAGAGGCAGTACTTC. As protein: CASSPTDAERQYF.

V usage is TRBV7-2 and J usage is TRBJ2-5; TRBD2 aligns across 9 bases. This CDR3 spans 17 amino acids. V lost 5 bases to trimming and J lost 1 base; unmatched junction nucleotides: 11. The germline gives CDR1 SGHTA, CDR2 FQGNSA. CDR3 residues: CASSAEASGIFQETQYF. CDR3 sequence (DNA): TGTGCCAGCAGCGCGGAGGCTAGCGGGATCTTCCAAGAGACCCAGTACTTC. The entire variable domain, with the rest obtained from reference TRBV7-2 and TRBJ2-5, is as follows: GAGVSQSPSNKVTEKGKDVELRCDPISGHTALYWYRQSLGQGLEFLIYFQGNSAPDKSGLPSDRFSAERTGGSVSTLTIQRTQQEDSAVYLCASSAEASGIFQETQYFGPGTRLLVL.

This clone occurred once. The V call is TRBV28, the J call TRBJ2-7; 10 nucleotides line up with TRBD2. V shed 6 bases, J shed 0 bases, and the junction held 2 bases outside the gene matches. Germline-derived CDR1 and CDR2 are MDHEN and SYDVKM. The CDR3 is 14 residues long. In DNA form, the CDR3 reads TGTGCCAGCAGGCTAGCGGGGGACTCCTACGAGCAGTACTTC. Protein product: CASRLAGDSYEQYF.

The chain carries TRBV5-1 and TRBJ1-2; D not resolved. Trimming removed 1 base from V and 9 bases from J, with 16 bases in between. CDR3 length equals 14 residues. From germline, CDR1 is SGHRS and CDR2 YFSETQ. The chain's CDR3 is CASSLMADSESYTF. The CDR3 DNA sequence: TGCGCCAGCAGCTTGATGGCGGACTCAGAGAGCTACACCTTC.

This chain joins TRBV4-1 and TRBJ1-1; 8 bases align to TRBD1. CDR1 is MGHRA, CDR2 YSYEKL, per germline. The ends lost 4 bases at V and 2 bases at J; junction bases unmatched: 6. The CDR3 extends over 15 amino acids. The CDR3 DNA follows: TGCGCCAGCAGCCGGGAGGACAGGGCAAACACTGAAGCTTTCTTT. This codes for CASSREDRANTEAFF.

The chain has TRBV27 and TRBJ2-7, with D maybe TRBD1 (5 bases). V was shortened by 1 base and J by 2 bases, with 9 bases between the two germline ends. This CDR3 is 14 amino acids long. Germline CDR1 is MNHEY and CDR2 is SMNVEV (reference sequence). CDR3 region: CASSLYGQAYEQYF. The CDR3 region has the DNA TGTGCCAGCAGTTTATATGGACAAGCCTACGAGCAGTACTTC.

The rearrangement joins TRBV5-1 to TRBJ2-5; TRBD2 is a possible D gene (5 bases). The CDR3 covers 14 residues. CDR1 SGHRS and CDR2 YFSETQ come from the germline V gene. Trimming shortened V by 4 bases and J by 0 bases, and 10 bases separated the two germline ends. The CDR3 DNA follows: TGCGCCAGCAGCCAGACGGGGTACCAAGAGACCCAGTACTTC. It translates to CASSQTGYQETQYF.